This T cell receptor (beta chain) was profiled in a study of blood T cell repertoires in COVID-19. About the research overall: The analysed material was cDNA or gDNA that came from T cells, B-cell-depleted T cells, or PBMCs.

This CDR3 is built from 16 residues. Germline values: CDR1 DFQATT, CDR2 SNEGSKA (reference sequence). With 3 bases clipped from V and 5 bases from J, the junction kept 10 bases outside the gene matches. This clone was observed once. Produced via immunoSEQ multiplex PCR; TCRdb's table is partial and in-frame only. This table has roughly 80,000 clones, around 92% appearing once. The TCR comes from a woman aged 45-59 years in a cohort sampled during active COVID-19. The rearrangement joins TRBV20-1 to TRBJ1-3; 10 bases map to TRBD1. Sequences were obtained from peripheral blood. CDR3 bases: TGCAGTGCTAGTGGACGGGACAGGGGTACTCGAAACACCATATATTTT. As protein: CSASGRDRGTRNTIYF.